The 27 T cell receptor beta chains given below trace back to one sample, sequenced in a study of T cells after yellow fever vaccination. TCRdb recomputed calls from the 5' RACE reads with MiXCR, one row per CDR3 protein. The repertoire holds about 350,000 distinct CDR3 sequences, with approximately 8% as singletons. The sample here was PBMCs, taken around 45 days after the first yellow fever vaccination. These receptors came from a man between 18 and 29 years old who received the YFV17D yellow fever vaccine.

This chain's CDR3 is CASSEREAGGKGKTQYF. The CDR3 DNA follows: TGCGCCAGCAGTGAACGGGAGGCCGGCGGAAAGGGGAAGACCCAGTACTTC. The chain carries TRBV10-2 and TRBJ2-5; TRBD2 agrees at 7 bases. This CDR3 region has 17 residues. The germline V gene has CDR1 WSHSY and CDR2 SAAADI. J gave up 6 bases and V 3 bases, and 16 bases lay outside the gene matches.

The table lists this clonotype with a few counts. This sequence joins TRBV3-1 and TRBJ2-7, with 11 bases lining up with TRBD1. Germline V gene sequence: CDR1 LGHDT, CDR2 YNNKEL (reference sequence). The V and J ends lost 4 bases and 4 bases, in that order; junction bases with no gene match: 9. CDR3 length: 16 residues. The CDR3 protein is CASSRRRGQGVYEQYF. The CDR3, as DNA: TGTGCCAGCAGCCGCCGCCGGGGACAGGGGGTATACGAGCAGTACTTC.

For the CDR3, the DNA is TGCAGTGCCCCCCCCGGGACGGACCAAGAGACCCAGTACTTC. It specifies CSAPPGTDQETQYF. This rearrangement joins TRBV20-1 to TRBJ2-5; D is tentatively TRBD1 or TRBD2 (5 bases each). Trimming cost V 6 bases and J 0 bases, with 14 bases left between them. The CDR3 runs 14 residues. CDR1 is DFQATT and CDR2 is SNEGSKA in the germline V gene (reference sequence).

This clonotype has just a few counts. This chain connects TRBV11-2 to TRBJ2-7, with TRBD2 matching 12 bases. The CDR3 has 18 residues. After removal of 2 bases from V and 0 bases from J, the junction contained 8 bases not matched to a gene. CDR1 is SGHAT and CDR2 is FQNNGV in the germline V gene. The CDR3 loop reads CASSLSPSGGGYSYEQYF. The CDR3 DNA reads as TGTGCCAGCAGCTTATCACCTAGCGGGGGGGGTTACTCCTACGAGCAGTACTTC.

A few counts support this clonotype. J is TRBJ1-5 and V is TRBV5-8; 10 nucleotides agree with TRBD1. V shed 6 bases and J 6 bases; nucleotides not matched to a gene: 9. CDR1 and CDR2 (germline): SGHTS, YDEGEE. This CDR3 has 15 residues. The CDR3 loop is CASTPGTGEGQPQHF. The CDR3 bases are TGTGCCAGCACCCCTGGGACAGGGGAAGGTCAGCCCCAGCATTTT.

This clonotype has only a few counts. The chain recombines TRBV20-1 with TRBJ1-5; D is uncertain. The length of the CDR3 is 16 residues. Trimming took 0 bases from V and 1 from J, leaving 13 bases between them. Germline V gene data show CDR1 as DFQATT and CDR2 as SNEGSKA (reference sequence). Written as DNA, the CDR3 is TGCAGTGCTAGAGAGGCCCTCCCGGGGAGCAATCAGCCCCAGCATTTT. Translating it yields CSAREALPGSNQPQHF.

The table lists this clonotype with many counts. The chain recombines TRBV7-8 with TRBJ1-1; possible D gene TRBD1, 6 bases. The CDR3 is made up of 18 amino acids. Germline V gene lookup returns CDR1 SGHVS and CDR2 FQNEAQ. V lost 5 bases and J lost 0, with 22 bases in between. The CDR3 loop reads CASSLVPPGQSMNTEAFF. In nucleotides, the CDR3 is TGTGCCAGCAGCCTAGTCCCCCCTGGACAGAGTATGAACACTGAAGCTTTCTTT.

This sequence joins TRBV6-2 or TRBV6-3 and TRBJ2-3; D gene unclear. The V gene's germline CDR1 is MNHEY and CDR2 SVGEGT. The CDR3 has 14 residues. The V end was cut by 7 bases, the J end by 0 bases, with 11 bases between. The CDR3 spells CASKTRRSTDTQYF. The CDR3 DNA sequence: TGTGCCAGCAAAACGAGACGTAGCACAGATACGCAGTATTTT.

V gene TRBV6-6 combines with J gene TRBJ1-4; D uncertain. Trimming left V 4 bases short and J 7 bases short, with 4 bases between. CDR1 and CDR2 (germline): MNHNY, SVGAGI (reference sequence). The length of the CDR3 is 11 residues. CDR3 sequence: CASSFVEKLFF. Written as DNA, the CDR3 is TGTGCCAGCAGTTTCGTTGAAAAACTGTTTTTT.

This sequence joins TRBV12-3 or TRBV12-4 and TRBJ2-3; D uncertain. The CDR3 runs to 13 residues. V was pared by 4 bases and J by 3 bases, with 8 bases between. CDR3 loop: CASSWTLTDTQYF. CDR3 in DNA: TGTGCCAGCAGTTGGACCCTGACAGATACGCAGTATTTT.

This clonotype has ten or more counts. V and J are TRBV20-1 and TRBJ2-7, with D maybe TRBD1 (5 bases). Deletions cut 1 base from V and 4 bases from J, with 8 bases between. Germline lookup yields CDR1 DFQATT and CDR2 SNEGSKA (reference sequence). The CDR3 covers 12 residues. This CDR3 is CSARGTGYEQYF. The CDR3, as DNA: TGCAGTGCTAGAGGAACAGGATACGAGCAGTACTTC.

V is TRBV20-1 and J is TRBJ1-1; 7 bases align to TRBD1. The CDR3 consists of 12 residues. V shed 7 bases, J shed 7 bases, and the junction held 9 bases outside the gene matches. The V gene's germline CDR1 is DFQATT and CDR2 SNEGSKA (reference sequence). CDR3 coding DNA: TGCAGTGTCGAGTCGAGGGGGCTTGAAGCTTTCTTT. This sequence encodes CSVESRGLEAFF.

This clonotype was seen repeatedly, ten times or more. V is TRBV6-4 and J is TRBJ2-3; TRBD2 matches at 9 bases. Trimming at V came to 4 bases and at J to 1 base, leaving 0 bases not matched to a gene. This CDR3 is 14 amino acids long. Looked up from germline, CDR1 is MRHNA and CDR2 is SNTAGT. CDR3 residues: CASSVAGGTDTQYF. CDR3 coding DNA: TGTGCCAGCAGTGTAGCGGGGGGCACAGATACGCAGTATTTT.

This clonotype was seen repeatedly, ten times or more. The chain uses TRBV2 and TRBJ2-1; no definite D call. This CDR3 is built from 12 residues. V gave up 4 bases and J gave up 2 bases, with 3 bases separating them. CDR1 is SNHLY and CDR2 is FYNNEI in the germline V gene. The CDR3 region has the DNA TGTGCCAGCAGTGGACCCTACAATGAGCAGTTCTTC. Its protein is CASSGPYNEQFF.

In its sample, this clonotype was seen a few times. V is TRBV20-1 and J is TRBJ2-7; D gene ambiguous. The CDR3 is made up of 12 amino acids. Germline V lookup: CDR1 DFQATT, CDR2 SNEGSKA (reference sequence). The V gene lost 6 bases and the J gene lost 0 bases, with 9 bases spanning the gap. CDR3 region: CSAPGSSYEQYF. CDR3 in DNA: TGCAGTGCCCCGGGTAGCTCCTACGAGCAGTACTTC.

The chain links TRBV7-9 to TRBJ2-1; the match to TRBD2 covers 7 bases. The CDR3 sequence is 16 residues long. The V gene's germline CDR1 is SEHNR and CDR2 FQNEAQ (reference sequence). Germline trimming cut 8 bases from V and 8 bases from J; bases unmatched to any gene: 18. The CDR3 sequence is CASFLGPVRGRDEQFF. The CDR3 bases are TGTGCCAGCTTCCTAGGCCCAGTGCGGGGGAGGGATGAGCAGTTCTTC.

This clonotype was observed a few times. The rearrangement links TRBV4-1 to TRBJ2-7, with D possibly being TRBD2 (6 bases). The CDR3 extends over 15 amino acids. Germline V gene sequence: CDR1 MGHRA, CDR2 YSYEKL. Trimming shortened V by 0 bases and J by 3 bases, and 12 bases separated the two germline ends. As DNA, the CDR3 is TGCGCCAGCAGCCAAGATCCGCGGGAAGTCTACGAGCAGTACGTC. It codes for CASSQDPREVYEQYV.

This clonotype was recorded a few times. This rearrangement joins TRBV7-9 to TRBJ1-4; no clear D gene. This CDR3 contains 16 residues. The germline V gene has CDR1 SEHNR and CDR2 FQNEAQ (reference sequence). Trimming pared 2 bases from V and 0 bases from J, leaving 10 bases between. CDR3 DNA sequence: TGTGCCAGCAGCTTACTTCTAGGTGCAACTAATGAAAAACTGTTTTTT. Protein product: CASSLLLGATNEKLFF.

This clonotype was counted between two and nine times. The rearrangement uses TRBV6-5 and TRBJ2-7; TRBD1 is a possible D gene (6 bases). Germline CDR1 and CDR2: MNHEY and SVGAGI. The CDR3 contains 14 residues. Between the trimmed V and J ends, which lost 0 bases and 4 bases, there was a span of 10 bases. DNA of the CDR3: TGTGCCAGCAGTTACTCAGACAGGATGTACGAGCAGTACGTC. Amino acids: CASSYSDRMYEQYV.

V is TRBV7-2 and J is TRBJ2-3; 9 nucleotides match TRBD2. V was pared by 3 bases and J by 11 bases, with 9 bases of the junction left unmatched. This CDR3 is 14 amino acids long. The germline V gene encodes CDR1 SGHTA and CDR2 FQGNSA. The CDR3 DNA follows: TGTGCCAGCAGCTTGAGCGGGGGGTTTGAGGGGCAGTATTTT. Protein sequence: CASSLSGGFEGQYF.

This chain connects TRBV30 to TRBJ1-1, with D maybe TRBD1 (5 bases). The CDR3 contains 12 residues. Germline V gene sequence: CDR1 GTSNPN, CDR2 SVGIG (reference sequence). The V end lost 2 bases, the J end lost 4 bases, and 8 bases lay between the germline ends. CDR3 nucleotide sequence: TGTGCCTGGAGTCGCAGGGTCACTGAAGCTTTCTTT. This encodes CAWSRRVTEAFF. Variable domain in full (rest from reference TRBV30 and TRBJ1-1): SQTIHQWPATLVQPVGSPLSLECTVEGTSNPNLYWYRQAAGRGLQLLFYSVGIGQISSEVPQNLSASRPQDRQFILSSKKLLLSDSGFYLCAWSRRVTEAFFGQGTRLTVV.

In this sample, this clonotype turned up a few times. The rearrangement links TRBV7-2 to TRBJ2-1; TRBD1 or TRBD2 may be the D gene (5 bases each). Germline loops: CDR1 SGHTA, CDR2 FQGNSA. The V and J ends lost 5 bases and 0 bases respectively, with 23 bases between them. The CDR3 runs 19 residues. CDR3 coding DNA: TGTGCCAGCAGCACCCCCGGGACCGATGGTCGGAGCTCCTACAATGAGCAGTTCTTC. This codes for CASSTPGTDGRSSYNEQFF.

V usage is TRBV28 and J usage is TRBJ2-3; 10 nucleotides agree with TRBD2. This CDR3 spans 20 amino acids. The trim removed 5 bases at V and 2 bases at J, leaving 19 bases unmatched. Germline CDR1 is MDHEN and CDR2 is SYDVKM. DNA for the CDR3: TGTGCCAGCAGTCGCCGCTATTTCTGGGGGACTAGCGACGCCACAGATACGCAGTATTTT. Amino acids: CASSRRYFWGTSDATDTQYF. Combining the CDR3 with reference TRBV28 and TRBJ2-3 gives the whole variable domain DVKVTQSSRYLVKRTGEKVFLECVQDMDHENMFWYRQDPGLGLRLIYFSYDVKMKEKGDIPEGYSVSREKKERFSLILESASTNQTSMYLCASSRRYFWGTSDATDTQYFGPGTRLTVL.

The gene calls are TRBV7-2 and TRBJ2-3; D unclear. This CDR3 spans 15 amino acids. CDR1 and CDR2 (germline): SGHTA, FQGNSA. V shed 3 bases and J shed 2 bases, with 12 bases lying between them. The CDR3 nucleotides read TGTGCCAGCAGCTTCGGTTGGAGTTTCACAGATACGCAGTATTTT. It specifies CASSFGWSFTDTQYF.

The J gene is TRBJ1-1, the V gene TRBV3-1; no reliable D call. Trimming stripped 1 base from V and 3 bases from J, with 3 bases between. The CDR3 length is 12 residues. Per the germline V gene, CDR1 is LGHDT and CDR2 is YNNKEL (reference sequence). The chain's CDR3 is CASSQAHTEAFF. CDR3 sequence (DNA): TGTGCCAGCAGCCAAGCGCACACTGAAGCTTTCTTT.

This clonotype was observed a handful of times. The CDR3 DNA reads TGTGCCAGCAGTTTATCGCGGCCAGGGGGCAAGTGGGGGCAGTTCTTC. As protein: CASSLSRPGGKWGQFF. The chain combines TRBV27 with TRBJ2-1; TRBD1 aligns across 8 bases. This CDR3 comprises 16 residues. Germline V gives CDR1 MNHEY, CDR2 SMNVEV (reference sequence). J lost 12 bases, V lost 0 bases, and 13 bases had no gene match.

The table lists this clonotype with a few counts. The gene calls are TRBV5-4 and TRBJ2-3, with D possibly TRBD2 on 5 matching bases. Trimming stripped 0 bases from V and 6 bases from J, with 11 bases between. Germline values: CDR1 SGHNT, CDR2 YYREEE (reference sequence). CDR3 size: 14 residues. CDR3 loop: CASSLGGSGDTQYF. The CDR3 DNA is TGTGCCAGCAGCTTGGGGGGATCGGGGGATACGCAGTATTTT.